The 20 T cell receptor beta chains in this list originate from one sample, sequenced in a study of blood T cell repertoires in COVID-19. The data were produced by immunoSEQ multiplex PCR, yet TCRdb's version contains in-frame clones alone and is incomplete. Of around 200,000 clones in the sample, roughly 89% were seen once. Sequenced sample: PBMCs or T cells enriched from blood (not recorded which). These receptors were collected from a woman in her thirties or forties with acute COVID-19.

The chain joins TRBV7-9 to TRBJ2-4; 15 positions match TRBD2. The CDR3 has 18 amino acids. The germline V gene encodes CDR1 SEHNR and CDR2 FQNEAQ (reference sequence). The trim removed 5 bases at V and 0 bases at J, leaving 5 bases unmatched. In DNA form, the CDR3 reads TGTGCCAGCAGCGAGGGGACTAGCGGGGGGTTAGCCAAAAACATTCAGTACTTC. This sequence encodes CASSEGTSGGLAKNIQYF.

In its sample, this clone was seen once. The rearrangement uses TRBV12-3 or TRBV12-4 and TRBJ2-3; D unresolved. CDR3 length equals 13 residues. Trimming stripped 7 bases from V and 1 base from J, with 9 bases between. The DNA of the CDR3 is TGTGCCAGCACCCATCAGGGCACAGATACGCAGTATTTT. Protein: CASTHQGTDTQYF.

The chain uses TRBV24-1 and TRBJ2-1, with 7 bases fitting TRBD2. Germline V lookup: CDR1 KGHDR, CDR2 SFDVKD. V lost 4 bases and J lost 5; bases outside the gene matches: 10. The CDR3 spans 16 residues. The CDR3 nucleotides are TGTGCCACCAGTGACTCGAGACTAGCAGTAAACAATGAGCAGTTCTTC. Its protein product is CATSDSRLAVNNEQFF.

The rearrangement joins TRBV9 to TRBJ2-7; D gene ambiguous. CDR1 is SGDLS and CDR2 is YYNGEE in the germline V gene. The CDR3 runs 14 residues. Trimming cost V 0 bases and J 0 bases, with 7 bases left between them. The CDR3 DNA is TGTGCCAGCAGCGTAGTTTCAGGCTCCTACGAGCAGTACTTC. Encoded protein: CASSVVSGSYEQYF.

The chain is built from TRBV10-2 and TRBJ1-1; 7 nucleotides match TRBD1. Germline V lookup: CDR1 WSHSY, CDR2 SAAADI. After removal of 9 bases from V and 3 bases from J, the junction contained 7 bases not matched to a gene. CDR3 size: 13 residues. The CDR3 bases are TGCGCCAGTAGACAGGGAGTGGACACTGAAGCTTTCTTT. Protein: CASRQGVDTEAFF.

This chain joins TRBV2 and TRBJ1-1; D remains ambiguous. Trimming removed 8 bases at V and 0 bases at J, with 19 bases between. Germline V gene sequence: CDR1 SNHLY, CDR2 FYNNEI. The CDR3 runs 16 residues. CDR3 protein: CASARTRLLLNTEAFF. The CDR3, as DNA: TGTGCCAGCGCAAGGACGCGACTACTATTGAACACTGAAGCTTTCTTT. Together with reference TRBV2 and TRBJ1-1, the CDR3 gives the full variable domain: EPEVTQTPSHQVTQMGQEVILRCVPISNHLYFYWYRQILGQKVEFLVSFYNNEISEKSEIFDDQFSVERPDGSNFTLKIRSTKLEDSAMYFCASARTRLLLNTEAFFGQGTRLTVV.

The chain is built from TRBV18 and TRBJ2-3; D is possibly TRBD2 (6 bases). The CDR3 sequence is 15 residues long. V lost 4 bases and J 2 bases, leaving 13 bases between the germline ends. Germline values: CDR1 KGHSH, CDR2 LQKENI. The chain's CDR3 is CASSRGLPITDTQYF. The CDR3 DNA reads TGTGCCAGCTCACGGGGACTTCCAATCACAGATACGCAGTATTTT.

The genes are TRBV2 and TRBJ2-1; D gene unclear. The V gene's germline CDR1 is SNHLY and CDR2 FYNNEI. The CDR3 has 11 amino acids. V gave up 5 bases and J gave up 4 bases, with 3 bases separating them. The CDR3 nucleotides read TGTGCCAGCAGTCAGTACAATGAGCAGTTCTTC. Translating it yields CASSQYNEQFF.

This clone was seen a single time. The chain uses TRBV18 and TRBJ1-6; D is unclear. The CDR3 totals 14 residues. Trimming shortened V by 4 bases and J by 7 bases, and 11 bases separated the two germline ends. Germline CDR1 reads KGHSH; CDR2 reads LQKENI. CDR3 loop: CASSQSEANSPLHF. Here the CDR3 DNA reads TGTGCCAGCTCACAGTCTGAGGCCAATTCACCCCTCCACTTT.

The count of this clone is one. The chain uses TRBV28 and TRBJ2-5; the D is unclear. Between the trimmed V and J ends, which lost 4 bases and 0 bases, there was a span of 6 bases. In germline, CDR1 is MDHEN, CDR2 SYDVKM. The CDR3 spans 13 residues. The CDR3 DNA reads TGTGCCAGCAGTTCCTCGTACCAAGAGACCCAGTACTTC. It specifies CASSSSYQETQYF.

This clone was counted only a few times. The chain joins TRBV9 to TRBJ2-3; a weak D match, TRBD2 (5 bases). Trimming pared 0 bases from V and 4 bases from J, leaving 12 bases between. The germline CDR1 and CDR2 sequences are SGDLS and YYNGEE. This CDR3 spans 15 amino acids. CDR3 in DNA: TGTGCCAGCAGCGTAGTGGGCGGGTTGTCAGATACGCAGTATTTT. This codes for CASSVVGGLSDTQYF.

The chain links TRBV28 to TRBJ1-1, with TRBD1 identical over 7 bases. From germline, CDR1 is MDHEN and CDR2 SYDVKM. Germline trimming cut 6 bases from V and 5 bases from J; bases unmatched to any gene: 6. The CDR3 length is 13 residues. The CDR3 sequence: CASRYTGVTEAFF. The CDR3 nucleotides are TGTGCCAGCAGATATACAGGGGTGACTGAAGCTTTCTTT.

This chain connects TRBV5-1 to TRBJ1-2; D unresolved. The V end lost 0 bases, the J end lost 8 bases, and 8 bases lay between the germline ends. The CDR3 is made up of 12 amino acids. Looked up from germline, CDR1 is SGHRS and CDR2 is YFSETQ. The CDR3 region has the DNA TGCGCCAGCAGCTTGGCGGGAAAAGGCTACACCTTC. It codes for CASSLAGKGYTF.

The genes are TRBV19 and TRBJ2-1, with D possibly matching TRBD2 (6 bases). Germline-derived CDR1 and CDR2 are LNHDA and SQIVND (reference sequence). The CDR3 extends over 15 amino acids. Trimming left V 7 bases short and J 3 bases short, with 16 bases between. In DNA, the CDR3 is TGTGCCAGTACCCCATCCGGGACTCGCTACAATGAGCAGTTCTTC. This sequence encodes CASTPSGTRYNEQFF.

The chain uses TRBV7-9 and TRBJ1-4; maybe TRBD1 (5 bases). The CDR3 extends over 17 amino acids. Germline CDR1 reads SEHNR; CDR2 reads FQNEAQ (reference sequence). Between the trimmed V and J ends, which lost 4 bases and 0 bases, there was a span of 15 bases. CDR3 amino acids: CASSSHGDRSTNEKLFF. DNA for the CDR3: TGTGCCAGCAGCTCTCACGGAGACAGATCAACTAATGAAAAACTGTTTTTT.

The chain links TRBV5-4 to TRBJ2-7, with 7 bases lining up with TRBD1. CDR3 length equals 14 residues. V gave up 2 bases and J gave up 0 bases; unmatched junction bases: 2. Looked up from germline, CDR1 is SGHNT and CDR2 is YYREEE (reference sequence). CDR3 sequence reads: CASSFSGGSYEQYF. The CDR3 DNA reads TGTGCCAGCAGCTTCTCAGGGGGCTCCTACGAGCAGTACTTC.

The V and J genes are TRBV6-1 and TRBJ2-3; 11 nucleotides match TRBD2. V was pared by 4 bases and J by 5 bases, with 2 bases of the junction left unmatched. Germline V CDR1 and CDR2: MNHNS, SASEGT. The CDR3 spans 14 residues. CDR3 protein: CASSVAGGRDTQYF. The CDR3 coding sequence is TGTGCCAGCAGTGTAGCGGGGGGGCGAGATACGCAGTATTTT.

The DNA for the CDR3 is TGCGCCAGCAAAGGGGGACGGGCTAATGAAAAACTGTTTTTT. Encoded protein: CASKGGRANEKLFF. The genes are TRBV5-1 and TRBJ1-4; perhaps TRBD1 as D (6 bases). Germline assignment: CDR1 SGHRS and CDR2 YFSETQ. The CDR3 is made up of 14 amino acids. V shed 6 bases and J shed 3 bases, with 12 bases lying between them.

The chain links TRBV2 to TRBJ2-3; possibly TRBD2 for D (5 bases). CDR1 SNHLY and CDR2 FYNNEI come from the germline V gene. CDR3 length: 18 residues. Trimming stripped 4 bases from V and 2 bases from J, with 22 bases between. The CDR3 DNA reads as TGTGCCAGCAGTGTCCCCTTATCGGCGGGTGTTAACACAGATACGCAGTATTTT. Translating gives CASSVPLSAGVNTDTQYF.

This chain links TRBV5-4 with TRBJ2-7; 12 bases match TRBD1. In germline, CDR1 is SGHNT, CDR2 YYREEE (reference sequence). V trimming: 4 bases; J trimming: 3 bases; junction bases outside the gene matches: 5. This CDR3 is built from 15 residues. As DNA, the CDR3 is TGTGCCAGCAGCCCCGGGACAGGGGGCGTCTACGAGCAGTACTTC. It codes for CASSPGTGGVYEQYF.